A single sample is the source of the 9 T cell receptor beta chains below, sequenced in a study of OX40 agonist ivuxolimab in advanced cancers. Produced via immunoSEQ multiplex PCR; TCRdb's table is partial and in-frame only. The repertoire holds just under 65,000 clones, with roughly nine tenths as singletons. Source: CD4+ or CD8+ T cells sorted from blood, taken in a trial of the OX40 agonist ivuxolimab. The receptors come from an adult with an advanced solid tumor such as melanoma, head and neck, liver or kidney cancer.

The chain links TRBV28 to TRBJ2-1; 7 bases map to TRBD1. Germline CDR1 is MDHEN and CDR2 is SYDVKM. This CDR3 is 12 amino acids long. The V gene end was trimmed by 10 bases and the J gene end by 9 bases; junction bases not matched to a gene: 9. CDR3 in amino acids: CATQLTGFEQFF. CDR3 DNA: TGTGCCACCCAGCTGACAGGGTTTGAGCAGTTCTTC.

The chain joins TRBV5-1 to TRBJ1-1; 7 positions match TRBD1. J was trimmed by 1 base and V by 0 bases; bases with no gene match: 3. The germline V gene has CDR1 SGHRS and CDR2 YFSETQ. This CDR3 has 15 amino acids. As DNA, the CDR3 is TGCGCCAGCAGCTTGGTGCCAGGGGGGAACACTGAAGCTTTCTTT. Translation gives CASSLVPGGNTEAFF.

This clone came up once. The CDR3 DNA sequence: TGTGCCAGCAGCTTAATCCGAGTCCATGAGCAGTTCTTC. Translating it yields CASSLIRVHEQFF. V and J are TRBV7-3 and TRBJ2-1; D remains ambiguous. Germline values: CDR1 SGHTA, CDR2 FQGTGA. The germline V and J ends were trimmed by 1 base and 8 bases, with 9 bases remaining between them. CDR3 length: 13 amino acids.

This chain links TRBV10-3 with TRBJ2-1; TRBD1 is a possible D gene (8 bases). V lost 6 bases and J lost 7, with 10 bases in between. The CDR3 runs to 12 residues. Per the germline V gene, CDR1 is ENHRY and CDR2 is SYGVKD. The CDR3 here is CAIRQGGNEQFF. The CDR3 coding sequence is TGTGCCATCAGACAGGGGGGGAATGAGCAGTTCTTC.

The gene calls are TRBV30 and TRBJ2-3, with 7 bases that match TRBD1. There are 12 residues in the CDR3. J lost 9 bases, V lost 3 bases, and 6 bases had no gene match. Germline V CDR1 and CDR2: GTSNPN, SVGIG (reference sequence). The CDR3 bases are TGTGCCTGGAGCCTACAGGGGAGCACGCAGTATTTT. As protein: CAWSLQGSTQYF.

The chain employs TRBV11-2 and TRBJ2-3; D possibly corresponds to TRBD2 (7 bases). The V end lost 2 bases, the J end lost 0 bases, and 15 bases lay between the germline ends. Germline lookup yields CDR1 SGHAT and CDR2 FQNNGV. The CDR3 covers 17 residues. The CDR3 protein is CASSLWSRGASTDTQYF. CDR3 DNA sequence: TGTGCCAGCAGCTTATGGTCACGGGGGGCTAGCACAGATACGCAGTATTTT.

The chain links TRBV12-1 to TRBJ2-1; the D call TRBD2 from the table was never checked on the DNA. TRBV12-1 is shown as a pseudogene. CDR3 length equals 17 residues. CDR3 region: CASSFGASGRKGGEQFF. In DNA, the CDR3 is TGTGCCAGCAGCTTTGGGGCTAGCGGGAGGAAGGGCGGTGAGCAGTTCTTC.

In this sample, this clone turned up a few times. V is TRBV30 and J is TRBJ2-1; D unclear. The CDR3 runs to 8 residues. Trimming took 5 bases from V and 16 from J, leaving 9 bases between them. Per germline, CDR1 GTSNPN and CDR2 SVGIG (reference sequence). CDR3 sequence (DNA): TGTGCCTGGGAAAATAAATTCTTC. This gives the protein CAWENKFF.

The V and J genes are TRBV14 and TRBJ2-7; D not certain. Deletions cut 4 bases from V and 0 bases from J, with 10 bases between. Germline lookup yields CDR1 SGHDN and CDR2 FVKESK. This CDR3 is built from 14 residues. The CDR3 region has the DNA TGTGCCAGCAGCCTCTTTCGAGACTCCTACGAGCAGTACTTC. It is translated as CASSLFRDSYEQYF. Complete variable domain (other parts from reference TRBV14 and TRBJ2-7): EAGVTQFPSHSVIEKGQTVTLRCDPISGHDNLYWYRRVMGKEIKFLLHFVKESKQDESGMPNNRFLAERTGGTYSTLKVQPAELEDSGVYFCASSLFRDSYEQYFGPGTRLTVT.